This T cell receptor beta chain is from a study of vaccination effects on CD4 cells after COVID-19. Some clones are missing from TCRdb's copy, which holds only in-frame ones; the method was immunoSEQ multiplex PCR. The sample has 20,000 to 30,000 clones, 65% to 75% seen once. Germline V gives CDR1 DFQATT, CDR2 SNEGSKA (reference sequence). This CDR3 has 15 amino acids. Trimming at V came to 3 bases and at J to 4 bases, leaving 8 bases not matched to a gene. The sample holds a few counts of this clone. Its cognate antigen is unknown. Using viral peptide pools, the ViraFEST assay grew out antigen-specific CD4+ T cells prior to sequencing. Subsequent to a culture period of 10 days, CD4+ T cells were isolated. The infection with SARS-CoV-2 (confirmed by PCR) occurred in this person between March and December 2020. Each culture well received under 2.5 million PBMC. These cells were then cultured in IMDM with roughly 9 IU/ml IL-2 and roughly 10 ug/ml peptides. Half-medium exchanges with IL-2 medium took place on days 3 and 7.

The sequence came from a human donor who had a prior SARS-CoV-2 infection. This rearrangement joins TRBV20-1 to TRBJ2-1; TRBD2 matches 8 bases. The sequencing used CD4+ T cells from PBMCs cultured with SARS-CoV-2 spike peptides, collected before COVID-19 vaccination. The CDR3 DNA sequence: TGCAGTGCTAGTTCCGGGACTAGGGTTTACAATGAGCAGTTCTTC. This gives the protein CSASSGTRVYNEQFF.